The rows below give T cell receptor beta chains drawn from one sample of a study of regulatory T cells in long-lasting Graves disease. TCRdb re-called the multiplex PCR reads through MiXCR, storing one row per CDR3 protein. The sample has 580,000 or so distinct CDR3 sequences; about 16% are singletons. This sample was shared with a second study, whose subject was T cells in Graves' hyperthyroidism and ophthalmopathy.

Source: peripheral blood mononuclear cells (PBMCs), taken at new diagnosis, from a patient treated with antithyroid drugs. All receptors derive from a young man with Graves disease. The conserved cysteine and the conserved F or W are not part of the CDR3 here. Part of the rows lack a size; the others show once, few, many or a class for expanded clones.

v_call	j_call	clone_size	cdr3_aa
TRBV20-1	TRBJ2-7	many	SAPRQSSYEQY
TRBV5-1	TRBJ1-5	few	ASSQEPQQGIQPQH
TRBV9	TRBJ2-7	.	ASSSAATYEQY
TRBV7-9	TRBJ2-3	many	ASSPGLGGRGDTQY
TRBV5-1	TRBJ2-7	many	ASSLGPGGRYEQY
TRBV27	TRBJ1-2	.	ASSLSWSRGAGLAYGYT
TRBV5-1	TRBJ2-7	many	ASSVNPGLSEQY
TRBV5-6	TRBJ2-3	few	ASSLEWEVGTDTQY
TRBV12-3/TRBV12-4	TRBJ1-1	many	ASSPRQGGTEAF
TRBV19	TRBJ2-1	.	ASGIEGALDNEQF
TRBV20-1	TRBJ2-7	many	SGGRGRDSYEQY
TRBV5-1	TRBJ2-7	many	ASSPDRGRLSYEQY
TRBV29-1	TRBJ1-1	few	SVETGKGNTEAF
TRBV28	TRBJ2-7	many	ASSYLGQGTLYEQY
TRBV5-6	TRBJ1-1	.	ASSQIDRNGEAF
TRBV20-1	TRBJ2-1	.	SLGPYNEQF
TRBV9	TRBJ1-2	few	ASSVDPGRGYT
TRBV6-2/TRBV6-3	TRBJ2-3	many	ASSYTTSLTDTQY
TRBV6-2/TRBV6-3	TRBJ2-3	.	ASSERGRGNTQY
TRBV14	TRBJ1-1	few	ASSTQGRTEAF
TRBV13	TRBJ2-1	.	ASSAGGSLSGRAYNEQF
TRBV12-3/TRBV12-4	TRBJ2-5	many	ASSPGLARQETQY
TRBV12-3/TRBV12-4	TRBJ1-2	many	ASSFSGARGYT
TRBV12-3/TRBV12-4	TRBJ2-7	many	ASSIRLAGTYEQY
TRBV5-1	TRBJ2-5	few	ASSDNRGEETQY
TRBV18	TRBJ2-3	few	ASSPSVGEGQTDTQY
TRBV7-8	TRBJ2-7	few	ASSLNYYEQY
TRBV25-1	TRBJ2-6	few	ASHPGSGANVLT
TRBV20-1	TRBJ2-1	few	SAPSLTSGRPSSYNEQF
TRBV28	TRBJ2-1	.	ASSSAGLNNEQF
TRBV29-1	TRBJ1-5	few	SVEVGTGINQPQH
TRBV28	TRBJ2-7	.	ASSRGTRLKPGREQY
TRBV3-1	TRBJ2-2	.	ASLKSPSTGWMNTGELF
TRBV5-1	TRBJ2-1	many	ASSLDAYNEQF